The T cell receptor beta chain under discussion was sequenced for a study of T cells in Graves' hyperthyroidism and ophthalmopathy. General observations from the study: Ophthalmopathy stood apart from stable hyperthyroidism in a 13 V-J model.

CDR3 length: 15 amino acids. In germline, CDR1 is MNHNS, CDR2 SASEGT. V was pared by 5 bases and J by 4 bases, with 8 bases of the junction left unmatched. Graves' hyperthyroidism qualified as stable when ophthalmopathy did not progress within 18 months. It was uncontrolled infection, other autoimmune disease, pregnancy or lactation that excluded patients. In its sample, this clonotype was seen many times. Its target is not known. Amplification of TCR beta CDR3 regions used RNA as the template. Researchers ran a first-round RT-PCR on the TCR CDR3 using the HTBI primer set. TCRdb used MiXCR to reprocess the multiplex PCR reads, holding one entry per CDR3 protein. The sample contains some 700,000 distinct CDR3 sequences, around 15% of which appear only once.

This receptor was obtained from a man between 45 and 60 years old with Graves' hyperthyroidism. J is TRBJ2-1 and V is TRBV6-1; 7 bases are shared with TRBD1. The sequenced material came from blood. In DNA, the CDR3 is TGTGCCAGCAGTCTAACTGGGACAGAATACAATGAGCAGTTCTTC. Residues: CASSLTGTEYNEQFF.